This is a list of T cell receptor beta chains from one sample in a study of shared clonotypes between healthy human individuals. The assay was immunoSEQ multiplex PCR, and TCRdb's table has in-frame clones only and misses some. The sample holds more than 450,000 clones; 79% are singletons and the top ten take approximately 12%. Sequenced input: PBMCs. The source of these receptors is a woman aged 40 to 49 in good health. Some clones in this sample may be carry-over from other donors' samples. The CDR3 runs from the conserved cysteine through the conserved F or W. The D gene is left open where the match is weak. The size field is filled for only some rows; it gives once, few, many or a size class.

V gene,D gene,J gene,clone size,CDR3 protein,CDR3 DNA
TRBV2,TRBD2,TRBJ2-1,few,CASSYSGSSGNEQFF,TGTGCCAGCAGTTATAGCGGGAGTAGTGGCAATGAGCAGTTCTTC
TRBV7-9,.,TRBJ1-5,.,CASAAWPSNQPQHF,TGTGCCAGTGCAGCGTGGCCGAGCAATCAGCCCCAGCATTTT
TRBV19,.,TRBJ1-5,.,CASSPQTASGNQPQHF,TGTGCCAGTAGTCCGCAGACGGCTTCGGGGAATCAGCCCCAGCATTTT
TRBV6-5,TRBD1,TRBJ1-1,few,CASIKQGSNTEAFF,TGTGCCAGCATAAAACAGGGGTCCAACACTGAAGCTTTCTTT
TRBV7-9,.,TRBJ2-4,.,CASSSSDRSSNIQYF,TGTGCCAGCAGCTCTAGCGACCGGAGCTCAAACATTCAGTACTTC
TRBV5-1,.,TRBJ2-2,few,CASSLVSGSAGELFF,TGCGCCAGCAGCTTGGTGTCCGGGTCCGCCGGGGAGCTGTTTTTT
TRBV5-6,TRBD2,TRBJ2-7,.,CASSFVGRVEQYF,TGTGCCAGCAGCTTCGTCGGGAGGGTCGAGCAGTACTTC
TRBV28,TRBD2,TRBJ2-5,many,CASRWTSGRPDQETQYF,TGTGCCAGCAGGTGGACTAGCGGGAGGCCAGATCAAGAGACCCAGTACTTC
TRBV6-1,.,TRBJ1-1,.,CASTGTLNTEAFF,TGTGCCAGCACGGGGACTTTGAACACTGAAGCTTTCTTT
TRBV19,TRBD2,TRBJ2-7,.,CATTTSLESGIYEQYF,TGTGCCACCACAACCAGCTTGGAGAGCGGGATCTACGAGCAGTACTTC
TRBV21-1,.,TRBJ1-2,once,CASSKGGDRVYNYGYTF,TGTGCCAGCAGCAAAGGCGGGGACAGAGTATATAACTATGGCTACACCTTC
TRBV7-2,.,TRBJ2-7,.,CASSSRGGYEQYF,TGTGCCAGCAGCTCCCGTGGGGGATACGAGCAGTACTTC
TRBV29-1,.,TRBJ2-6,.,CSVAGSGANVLTF,TGCAGCGTTGCGGGTTCTGGGGCCAACGTCCTGACTTTC
TRBV7-9,.,TRBJ1-3,.,CASSLAGEGNTIYF,TGTGCCAGCAGCTTAGCAGGGGAAGGAAACACCATATATTTT
TRBV7-6,TRBD2,TRBJ2-1,.,CASSAIGLAFDEQFF,TGTGCCAGCAGCGCAATAGGACTAGCGTTTGATGAGCAGTTCTTC
TRBV27,TRBD2,TRBJ2-4,.,CASSLSGGVLYIQYF,TGTGCCAGCAGTTTATCGGGGGGGGTACTATACATTCAGTACTTC
TRBV9,.,TRBJ2-1,.,CASSVERWGYNEQFF,TGTGCCAGCAGCGTCGAGCGGTGGGGCTACAATGAGCAGTTCTTC
TRBV30,.,TRBJ1-5,.,CAWSKVGQAGGPQHF,TGTGCCTGGAGTAAGGTAGGACAAGCCGGTGGGCCCCAGCATTTT
TRBV5-6,TRBD2,TRBJ2-7,.,CASSWGLAGMSYYEQYF,TGTGCCAGCAGCTGGGGACTAGCGGGGATGTCCTACTACGAGCAGTACTTC
TRBV5-6,.,TRBJ1-6,.,CASSDSYNSPLHF,TGTGCCAGCAGCGACTCCTATAATTCACCCCTCCACTTT
TRBV11-2,.,TRBJ1-1,.,CASSLFGNTEAFF,TGTGCCAGCAGCCTATTTGGGAACACTGAAGCTTTCTTT
TRBV7-2,TRBD1,TRBJ2-7,.,CASSPRTGLFYEQYF,TGTGCCAGCAGCCCTAGGACAGGGCTTTTCTACGAGCAGTACTTC
TRBV30,.,TRBJ2-7,.,CAWRGDHGTLRPYEQYF,TGTGCCTGGAGGGGGGACCACGGGACGTTAAGACCCTACGAGCAGTACTTC
TRBV7-9,.,TRBJ1-4,.,CASSLANRAFPPTNEKLFF,TGTGCCAGCAGCTTAGCTAACAGGGCCTTTCCACCAACTAATGAAAAACTGTTTTTT
TRBV7-9,.,TRBJ2-4,.,CASSPRTTIDVYIQYF,TGTGCCAGCAGCCCGCGGACAACTATTGATGTATACATTCAGTACTTC
TRBV30,.,TRBJ1-5,many,CAWSRGNGQPQHF,TGTGCCTGGAGTAGGGGGAACGGGCAGCCCCAGCATTTT
TRBV27,TRBD2,TRBJ2-1,.,CASSLAGGRYNEQFF,TGTGCCAGCAGTTTAGCGGGAGGCAGGTACAATGAGCAGTTCTTC
TRBV5-1,.,TRBJ2-5,once,CASSLYARGFQETQYF,TGCGCCAGCAGCCTCTACGCGAGGGGCTTTCAAGAGACCCAGTACTTC
TRBV5-1,TRBD1,TRBJ1-1,.,CASSSQGGSTEAFF,TGCGCCAGCAGCTCACAGGGGGGCAGCACTGAAGCTTTCTTT
TRBV5-1,TRBD1,TRBJ2-7,once,CASSTGTGFDEQYF,TGCGCCAGCAGTACCGGGACAGGGTTCGACGAGCAGTACTTC
TRBV28,.,TRBJ1-2,.,CASSTTTGSTYGYTF,TGTGCCAGCAGTACCACGACAGGTTCGACATATGGCTACACCTTC
TRBV19,.,TRBJ2-7,.,CASSVVGGAYEQYF,TGTGCCAGTAGTGTCGTCGGGGGTGCCTACGAGCAGTACTTC
TRBV4-3,.,TRBJ2-1,.,CASSLQGALGNEQFF,TGCGCCAGCAGCCTACAAGGGGCCTTGGGTAATGAGCAGTTCTTC
TRBV19,TRBD1,TRBJ2-7,.,CASSTTGGQRYYEQYF,TGTGCCAGTAGTACAACTGGGGGACAGCGATACTACGAGCAGTACTTC
TRBV6-6,.,TRBJ1-5,.,CASSGVSSTHQPQHF,TGTGCCAGCAGTGGCGTTTCGAGCACCCATCAGCCCCAGCATTTT
TRBV2,.,TRBJ2-7,once,CASSDMGYEQYF,TGTGCCAGCAGTGACATGGGCTACGAGCAGTACTTC
TRBV27,.,TRBJ2-1,.,CASSFQNEQFF,TGTGCCAGCAGTTTCCAGAATGAGCAGTTCTTC
TRBV27,.,TRBJ2-7,.,CASSLSPSAEQYF,TGTGCCAGCAGTTTATCGCCTAGCGCCGAGCAGTACTTC
TRBV19,.,TRBJ2-7,.,CASSISLASDSYEQYF,TGTGCCAGTAGTATAAGTTTGGCTAGTGATTCCTACGAGCAGTACTTC
TRBV4-2,.,TRBJ2-2,.,CASSQDPRSTGELFF,TGTGCCAGCAGCCAAGATCCCAGGAGTACCGGGGAGCTGTTTTTT
TRBV5-1,TRBD1,TRBJ2-5,.,CASRPRGPGETQYF,TGCGCCAGCAGACCAAGGGGGCCGGGGGAGACCCAGTACTTC
TRBV4-2,.,TRBJ2-5,.,CASSQDRGFSATQYF,TGTGCCAGCAGCCAAGATCGGGGTTTTAGTGCGACCCAGTACTTC
TRBV28,TRBD2,TRBJ2-1,.,CASPSGSGEQFF,TGTGCCAGCCCTAGCGGGAGCGGTGAGCAGTTCTTC
TRBV4-2,TRBD1,TRBJ1-2,.,CASSPRQGARAYGYTF,TGTGCCAGCAGCCCTCGACAGGGGGCGCGGGCCTATGGCTACACCTTC
TRBV5-1,TRBD1,TRBJ1-5,few,CASSSGQGDQPQHF,TGCGCCAGCAGCTCGGGACAGGGGGATCAGCCCCAGCATTTT
TRBV29-1,.,TRBJ2-5,.,CSVGAGAQGTQYF,TGCAGCGTTGGGGCAGGGGCCCAGGGGACCCAGTACTTC
TRBV7-2,TRBD1,TRBJ2-4,.,CASSAPTGGRGIQYF,TGTGCCAGCAGCGCCCCGACAGGGGGCAGGGGCATTCAGTACTTC
TRBV10-1,TRBD1,TRBJ2-5,.,CASSEGAGGRETQYF,TGCGCCAGCAGTGAGGGGGCAGGGGGTCGCGAGACCCAGTACTTC
TRBV7-9,TRBD1,TRBJ1-4,few,CASSSGTGHEKLFF,TGTGCCAGCAGCTCCGGGACAGGACATGAAAAACTGTTTTTT
TRBV5-1,TRBD1,TRBJ2-3,.,CASSLRGPPSTDTQYF,TGCGCCAGCAGCTTGAGGGGGCCGCCTAGCACAGATACGCAGTATTTT
TRBV6-1,.,TRBJ2-3,.,CASSEVAEIILSTDTQYF,TGTGCCAGCAGTGAAGTAGCGGAAATAATACTTAGCACAGATACGCAGTATTTT
TRBV18,TRBD1,TRBJ1-2,.,CASSPGPPGTGVHTF,TGTGCCAGCTCACCGGGTCCCCCCGGGACAGGGGTACACACCTTC
TRBV9,.,TRBJ2-7,.,CASSVDVGPYEQYF,TGTGCCAGCAGCGTAGATGTGGGCCCCTACGAGCAGTACTTC